The 5 T cell receptor beta chains reported below all come from one sample, sequenced in a study of blood T cell repertoires in COVID-19. Data came from immunoSEQ multiplex PCR; TCRdb stores just in-frame clones and leaves some out. The data hold about 150,000 clones, with more than 70% observed a single time. The sample consisted of peripheral blood. All receptors derive from a woman in her 70s who had recovered from COVID-19.

The rearrangement links TRBV27 to TRBJ2-7; 7 nucleotides align to TRBD2. V gave up 6 bases and J gave up 5 bases; unmatched junction bases: 10. CDR1 is MNHEY, CDR2 SMNVEV, per germline (reference sequence). This CDR3 spans 14 amino acids. The CDR3 loop reads CASRKAGDYNEQYF. The CDR3 nucleotides read TGTGCCAGCAGGAAGGCCGGGGACTACAACGAGCAGTACTTC.

V gene TRBV5-1 combines with J gene TRBJ2-7; 7 nucleotides align to TRBD2. Unmatched junction bases numbered 6, after V lost 0 bases and J lost 3 bases. Germline loops: CDR1 SGHRS, CDR2 YFSETQ. This CDR3 is built from 15 residues. The CDR3 bases are TGCGCCAGCAGCTTGGGTGCTAGCGGAAACTACGAGCAGTACTTC. Its protein product is CASSLGASGNYEQYF.

This clone was found once. This sequence joins TRBV6-5 and TRBJ1-1; D gene uncertain. V lost 6 bases, J lost 3 bases, and 14 bases lay in between. Germline CDR1 MNHEY, CDR2 SVGAGI. CDR3 length: 14 residues. The CDR3 here is CASSPTTAYTEAFF. The DNA for the CDR3 is TGTGCCAGCAGCCCCACAACAGCTTACACTGAAGCTTTCTTT.

V and J are TRBV4-2 and TRBJ1-3; D remains ambiguous. Trimming cost V 4 bases and J 1 base, with 5 bases left between them. The CDR3 loop spans 13 amino acids. The V gene's germline CDR1 is LGHNA and CDR2 YNFKEQ. Here the CDR3 reads CASSLRSGNTIYF. The CDR3 DNA sequence: TGTGCCAGCAGCCTGAGATCTGGAAACACCATATATTTT.

This chain uses TRBV11-2 with TRBJ2-1, with 11 bases matching TRBD2. The junction had 7 bases not matched to a gene; V was cut back by 8 bases and J by 4 bases. Germline values: CDR1 SGHAT, CDR2 FQNNGV. This CDR3 region has 15 residues. The CDR3: CASSPRLAGYNEQFF. The CDR3 bases are TGTGCCAGCTCGCCCCGACTAGCGGGATACAATGAGCAGTTCTTC.